Sequencing of this T cell receptor beta chain was carried out in a study of cytomegalovirus exposure and HLA in healthy donors. The wider study: The early release's HLA-typed donors yielded about 85 million unique TCRs.

V trimming: 1 base; J trimming: 1 base; junction bases outside the gene matches: 12. Germline values: CDR1 LNHNV, CDR2 YYDKDF (reference sequence). The CDR3 has 18 residues. General study results and limits: Most CMV-associated TCR beta chains appeared HLA-restricted in a later analysis.

The study ran its PCR with 60 Vbeta and 13 Jbeta primers. Clones were sequenced by immunoSEQ multiplex PCR, and TCRdb holds only the in-frame ones, with some missing. Of about 190,000 clones in the sample, almost 80% were seen once. As concerns this clone: Its antigen is not identified.

The V gene is TRBV15, the J gene TRBJ1-1, with 7 bases fitting TRBD1. The TCR was taken from a woman in her late teens or twenties in good health and CMV-seronegative. The sample was PBMCs. The CDR3 loop reads CATSRGNNRGRRNTEAFF. Written as DNA, the CDR3 is TGTGCCACCAGCAGAGGGAATAACAGGGGACGACGGAACACTGAAGCTTTCTTT.